This entry concerns a single TCR beta chain. The data belong to a study of blood T cell repertoires in COVID-19. Overall study: COVID-19 samples from acute and convalescent phases originated in the United States, Italy and Spain.

In the study's own analysis: Estimation of nucleated cell counts was performed using reference gene primer amplification. Method: immunoSEQ multiplex PCR; TCRdb's copy keeps in-frame clones and lacks some. Clone size and the V and J calls come from that table; the DNA yielded D and trimming. The table records some 300,000 clones, about nine tenths of them present only once. Germline assignment: CDR1 GTSNPN and CDR2 SVGIG (reference sequence). The CDR3 has 11 amino acids. V lost 2 bases and J lost 10, with 10 bases in between. The rearrangement joins TRBV30 to TRBJ2-3; D remains unclear. Input material: PBMCs or T cells enriched from blood (not recorded which). The TCR originated in a middle-aged woman who had recovered from COVID-19. The CDR3 coding sequence is TGTGCCTGGAGTCGCACATGGCCGCAGTATTTT. It specifies CAWSRTWPQYF.